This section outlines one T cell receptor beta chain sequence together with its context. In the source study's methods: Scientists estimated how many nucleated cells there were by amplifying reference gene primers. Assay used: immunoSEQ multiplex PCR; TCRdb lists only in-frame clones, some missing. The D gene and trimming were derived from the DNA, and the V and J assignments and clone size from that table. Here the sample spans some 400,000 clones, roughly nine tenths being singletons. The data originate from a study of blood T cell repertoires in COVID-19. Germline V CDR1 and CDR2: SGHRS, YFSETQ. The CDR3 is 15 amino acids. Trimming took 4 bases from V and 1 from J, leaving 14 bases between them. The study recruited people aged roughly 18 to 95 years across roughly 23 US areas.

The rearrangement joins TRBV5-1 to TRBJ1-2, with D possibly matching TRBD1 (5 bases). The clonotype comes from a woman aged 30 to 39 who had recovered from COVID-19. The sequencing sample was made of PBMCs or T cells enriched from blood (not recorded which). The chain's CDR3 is CASSMSGTDNYGYTF. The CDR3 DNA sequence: TGCGCCAGCAGCATGAGCGGGACGGATAACTATGGCTACACCTTC.